This is a list of T cell receptor beta chains from one sample in a study of vaccination and CD4 T cells after COVID-19. No cognate antigen is known for these TCRs. TCRdb re-analysed the PCR reads in MiXCR, keeping a single row per CDR3 protein. The data hold about 15,000 distinct CDR3 sequences, with 52% observed a single time. Sequencing input: CD4+ T cells from blood, cultured in vitro. These receptors originate from a human donor who had recovered from COVID-19. CDR3s leave out the opening cysteine and the closing phenylalanine or tryptophan. A D gene is named only where the DNA matches it firmly.

cdr3_length	j_call	v_call	d_call	cdr3_aa
12	TRBJ1-5	TRBV30	-	AWSVKGPSQPQH
12	TRBJ2-3	TRBV7-2	-	ASSPPPGTDTQY
13	TRBJ2-3	TRBV6-2/TRBV6-3	-	ASSLARARTDTQY
15	TRBJ1-6	TRBV28	-	ASSLASASSYNSPLH
12	TRBJ1-1	TRBV4-1	-	ASSRSSRVTEAF
12	TRBJ2-3	TRBV2	-	ASSEGSATDTQY
13	TRBJ1-1	TRBV5-1	-	ASSQTGRLNTEAF
12	TRBJ2-7	TRBV18	-	ASSLKKTGYEQY
12	TRBJ1-1	TRBV27	-	ASSLTRSNTEAF
14	TRBJ1-2	TRBV2	-	ASSLSGGTTNYGYT
15	TRBJ2-7	TRBV10-2	TRBD2	ASSEGRGGTQPYEQY
9	TRBJ2-7	TRBV6-1	TRBD1	ASRGTVEQY
14	TRBJ2-7	TRBV27	TRBD1	ASRPRAGTGVYEQY
10	TRBJ2-3	TRBV27	-	ASKGVWDTQY
12	TRBJ1-2	TRBV6-5	-	ASSYSRQVYGYT
14	TRBJ2-5	TRBV19	TRBD2	ASSPSSGSFGETQY
13	TRBJ1-2	TRBV18	TRBD1	ASSPPTEDRARYT
9	TRBJ2-7	TRBV2	-	ASSDNNEQY
14	TRBJ1-6	TRBV18	-	ASSPTARGPNSPLH
15	TRBJ2-7	TRBV28	TRBD1	ASITLTTGTGGYEQY
16	TRBJ2-6	TRBV15	TRBD1	ATSREGTGISGANVLT
12	TRBJ1-1	TRBV12-3/TRBV12-4	-	ASSSTGLNTEAF
14	TRBJ1-2	TRBV6-2/TRBV6-3	-	ASSYSFRDTIGGYT
11	TRBJ1-1	TRBV27	-	ASSLRSDTEAF
12	TRBJ1-2	TRBV5-4	-	ASSSPGRIPGYT
9	TRBJ2-7	TRBV20-1	TRBD1	GTGTSYEQY